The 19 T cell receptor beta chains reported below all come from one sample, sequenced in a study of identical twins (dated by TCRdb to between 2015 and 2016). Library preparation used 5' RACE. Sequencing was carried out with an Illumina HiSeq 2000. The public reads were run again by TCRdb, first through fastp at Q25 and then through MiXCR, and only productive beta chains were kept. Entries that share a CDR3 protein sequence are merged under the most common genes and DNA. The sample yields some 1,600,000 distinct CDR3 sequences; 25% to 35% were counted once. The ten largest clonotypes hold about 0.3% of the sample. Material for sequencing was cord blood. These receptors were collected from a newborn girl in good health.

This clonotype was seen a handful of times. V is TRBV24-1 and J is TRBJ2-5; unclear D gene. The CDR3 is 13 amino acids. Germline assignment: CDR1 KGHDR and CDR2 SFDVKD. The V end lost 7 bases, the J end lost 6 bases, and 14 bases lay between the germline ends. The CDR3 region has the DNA TGTGCCACCAGCCATAGGGATCGCCAGACCCAGTACTTC. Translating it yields CATSHRDRQTQYF.

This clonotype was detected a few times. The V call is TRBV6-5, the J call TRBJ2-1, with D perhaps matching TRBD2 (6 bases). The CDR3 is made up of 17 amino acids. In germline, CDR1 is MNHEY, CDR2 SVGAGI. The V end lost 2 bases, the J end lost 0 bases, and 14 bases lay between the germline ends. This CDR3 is CASSYGITGVSYNEQFF. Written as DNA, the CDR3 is TGTGCCAGCAGTTACGGGATTACGGGAGTCTCCTACAATGAGCAGTTCTTC.

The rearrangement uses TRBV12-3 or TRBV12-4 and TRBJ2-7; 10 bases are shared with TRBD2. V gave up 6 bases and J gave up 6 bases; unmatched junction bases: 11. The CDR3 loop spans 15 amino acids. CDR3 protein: CASSLSGLAYCEQYF. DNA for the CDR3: TGTGCCAGCAGCCTATCGGGACTAGCGTACTGCGAGCAGTACTTC.

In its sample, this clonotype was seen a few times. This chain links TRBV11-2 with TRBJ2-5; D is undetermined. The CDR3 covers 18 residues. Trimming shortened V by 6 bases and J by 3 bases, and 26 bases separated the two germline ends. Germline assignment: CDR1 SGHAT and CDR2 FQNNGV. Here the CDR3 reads CASRNILNSIKGKETQYF. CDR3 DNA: TGTGCCAGCAGGAATATATTAAACTCCATTAAGGGCAAAGAGACCCAGTACTTC.

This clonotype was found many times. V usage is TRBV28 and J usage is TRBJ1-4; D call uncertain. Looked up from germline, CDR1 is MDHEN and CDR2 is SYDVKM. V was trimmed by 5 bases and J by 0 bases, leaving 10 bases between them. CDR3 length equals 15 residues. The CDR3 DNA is TGTGCCAGCAGTCTCCCATTCGCAACTAATGAAAAACTGTTTTTT. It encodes CASSLPFATNEKLFF.

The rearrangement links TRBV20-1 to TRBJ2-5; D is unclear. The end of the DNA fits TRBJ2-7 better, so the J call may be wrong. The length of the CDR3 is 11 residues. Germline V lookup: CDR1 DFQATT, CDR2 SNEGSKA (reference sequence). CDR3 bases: TGCAACCCATCTTTGCTTGGCGAGCAGTACTTC. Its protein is CNPSLLGEQYF.

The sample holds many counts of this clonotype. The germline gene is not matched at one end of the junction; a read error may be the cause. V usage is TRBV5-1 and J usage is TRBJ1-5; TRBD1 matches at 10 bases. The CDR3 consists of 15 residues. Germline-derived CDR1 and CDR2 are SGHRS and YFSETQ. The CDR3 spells CASSLGTGGNQPQHF. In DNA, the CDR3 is TGTGCCAGCAGCTTAGGGACAGGGGGCAATCAGCCCCAGCATTTT.

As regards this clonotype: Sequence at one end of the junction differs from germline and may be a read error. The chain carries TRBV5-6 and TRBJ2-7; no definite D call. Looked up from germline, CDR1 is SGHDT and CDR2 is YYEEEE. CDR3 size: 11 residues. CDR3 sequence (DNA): TGTGCCAGCAGCAGAGCCTACGAGCCGTACTTC. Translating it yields CASSRAYEPYF. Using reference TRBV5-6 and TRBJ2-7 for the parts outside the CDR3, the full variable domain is DAGVTQSPTHLIKTRGQQVTLRCSPKSGHDTVSWYQQALGQGPQFIFQYYEEEERQRGNFPDRFSGHQFPNYSSELNVNALLLGDSALYLCASSRAYEPYFGPGTRLTVT.

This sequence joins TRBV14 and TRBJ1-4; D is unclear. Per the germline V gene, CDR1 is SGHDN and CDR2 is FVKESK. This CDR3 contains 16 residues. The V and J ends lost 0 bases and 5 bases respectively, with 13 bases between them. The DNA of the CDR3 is TGTGCCAGCAGCCAAGAGCGGAACCTTCGGAATGAAAAACTGTTTTTT. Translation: CASSQERNLRNEKLFF. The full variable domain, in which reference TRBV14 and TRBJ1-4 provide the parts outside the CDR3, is EAGVTQFPSHSVIEKGQTVTLRCDPISGHDNLYWYRRVMGKEIKFLLHFVKESKQDESGMPNNRFLAERTGGTYSTLKVQPAELEDSGVYFCASSQERNLRNEKLFFGSGTQLSVL.

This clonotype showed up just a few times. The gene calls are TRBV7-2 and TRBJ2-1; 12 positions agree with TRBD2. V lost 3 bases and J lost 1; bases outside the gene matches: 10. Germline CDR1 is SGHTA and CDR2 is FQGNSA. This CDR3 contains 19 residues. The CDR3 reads CASSFKRTSGIGSYNEQFF. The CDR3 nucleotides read TGTGCCAGCAGCTTTAAAAGGACTAGCGGGATAGGTTCCTACAATGAGCAGTTCTTC.

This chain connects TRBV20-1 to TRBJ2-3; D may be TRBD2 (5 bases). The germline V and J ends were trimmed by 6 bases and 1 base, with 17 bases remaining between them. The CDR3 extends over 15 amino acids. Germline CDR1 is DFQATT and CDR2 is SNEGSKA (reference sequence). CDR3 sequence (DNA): TGCAGTGCCGCCCTACCAAGCGGAGGCACAGATACGCAGTATTTT. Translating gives CSAALPSGGTDTQYF.

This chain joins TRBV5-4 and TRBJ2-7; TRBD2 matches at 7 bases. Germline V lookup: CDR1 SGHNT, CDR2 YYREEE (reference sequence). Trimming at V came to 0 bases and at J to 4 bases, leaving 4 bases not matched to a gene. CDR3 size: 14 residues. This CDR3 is CASSLGTREYEQYF. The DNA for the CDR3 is TGTGCCAGCAGCTTGGGGACTAGGGAGTACGAGCAGTACTTC.

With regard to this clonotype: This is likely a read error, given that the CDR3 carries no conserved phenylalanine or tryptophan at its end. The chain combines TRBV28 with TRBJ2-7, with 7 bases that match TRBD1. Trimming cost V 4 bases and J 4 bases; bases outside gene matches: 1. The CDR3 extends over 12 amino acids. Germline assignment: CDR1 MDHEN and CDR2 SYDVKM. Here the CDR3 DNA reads TGTGCCAGCAGTTACAGGGGTTACGAGCAGTACTCC. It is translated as CASSYRGYEQYS.

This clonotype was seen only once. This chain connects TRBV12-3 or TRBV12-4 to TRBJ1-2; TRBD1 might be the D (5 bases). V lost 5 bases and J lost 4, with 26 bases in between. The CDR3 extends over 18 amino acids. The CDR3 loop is CASSPPVWGGDPPYGYTF. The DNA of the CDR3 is TGTGCCAGCAGTCCCCCCGTATGGGGGGGTGACCCCCCCTATGGCTACACCTTC.

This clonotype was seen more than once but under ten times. CDR3 residues: CSATPGRTDTQYF. The DNA for the CDR3 is TGCAGTGCTACCCCCGGGCGCACAGATACGCAGTATTTT. This chain joins TRBV20-1 and TRBJ2-3; no clear D. The V and J ends lost 4 bases and 1 base respectively, with 9 bases between them. Per the germline V gene, CDR1 is DFQATT and CDR2 is SNEGSKA (reference sequence). The CDR3 contains 13 residues.

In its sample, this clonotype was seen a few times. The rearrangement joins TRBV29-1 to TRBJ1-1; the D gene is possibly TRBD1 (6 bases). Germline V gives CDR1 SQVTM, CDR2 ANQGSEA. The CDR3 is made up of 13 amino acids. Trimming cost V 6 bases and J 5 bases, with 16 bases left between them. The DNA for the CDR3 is TGCAGCGTGAGGGGACACCAAGGAACTGAAGCTTTCTTT. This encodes CSVRGHQGTEAFF.

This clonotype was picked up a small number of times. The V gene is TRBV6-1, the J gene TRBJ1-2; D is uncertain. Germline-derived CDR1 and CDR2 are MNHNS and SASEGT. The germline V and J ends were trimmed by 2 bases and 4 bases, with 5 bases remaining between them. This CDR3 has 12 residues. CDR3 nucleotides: TGTGCCAGCAGTGAAACCCGCTATGGCTACACCTTC. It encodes CASSETRYGYTF.

CDR3 residues: CASSYGRGHSYEQYF. For the CDR3, the DNA is TGTGCCAGCAGTTACGGCAGGGGGCACTCCTACGAGCAGTACTTC. The rearrangement uses TRBV6-6 and TRBJ2-7; 8 positions match TRBD1. The germline V gene encodes CDR1 MNHNY and CDR2 SVGAGI (reference sequence). V shed 2 bases and J 0 bases; nucleotides not matched to a gene: 3. This CDR3 comprises 15 residues.

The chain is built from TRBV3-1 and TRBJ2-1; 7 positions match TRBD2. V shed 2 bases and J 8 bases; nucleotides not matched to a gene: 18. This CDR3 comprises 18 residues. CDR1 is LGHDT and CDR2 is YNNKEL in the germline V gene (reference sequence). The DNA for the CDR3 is TGTGCCAGCAGCCAAAAAGTCGGCTTTCGGACTAGGGGCGATGAGCAGTTCTTC. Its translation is CASSQKVGFRTRGDEQFF.